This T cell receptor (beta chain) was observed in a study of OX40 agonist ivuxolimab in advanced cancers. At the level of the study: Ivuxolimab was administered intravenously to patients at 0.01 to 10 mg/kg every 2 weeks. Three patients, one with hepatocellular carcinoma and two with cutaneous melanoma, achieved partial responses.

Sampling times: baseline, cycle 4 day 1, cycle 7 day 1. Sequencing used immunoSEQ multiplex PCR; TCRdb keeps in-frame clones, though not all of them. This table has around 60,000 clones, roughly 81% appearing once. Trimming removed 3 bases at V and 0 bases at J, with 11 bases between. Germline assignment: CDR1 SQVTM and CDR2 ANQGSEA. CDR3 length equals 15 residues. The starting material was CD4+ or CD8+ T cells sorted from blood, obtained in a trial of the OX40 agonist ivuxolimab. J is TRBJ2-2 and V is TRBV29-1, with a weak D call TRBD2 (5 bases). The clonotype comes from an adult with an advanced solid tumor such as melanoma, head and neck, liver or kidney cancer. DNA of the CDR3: TGCAGCGTTGAGACTGGGAGAACGAACACCGGGGAGCTGTTTTTT. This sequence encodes CSVETGRTNTGELFF.